This T cell receptor (beta chain) comes out of a study of T cells after yellow fever vaccination (dated by TCRdb to the late 2010s). The study in broad terms: The SMART-Seq v4 Ultra Low Input RNA kit was used to prepare libraries from fractions with low cell numbers. Two healthy male donors, one aged 18 to 30 and one aged 30 to 39 years, made up the cohort. Blood was drawn at multiple timepoints before and after primary and secondary immunization, with bulk PBMC replicates and cell subsets isolated. Bulk TCR alpha and beta repertoires were sequenced longitudinally to track T-cell clones before and after primary and booster YFV17D yellow fever vaccination. What the authors observed across the whole study: Most clones expanded after primary vaccination (around 96% of CD4 and approximately 86% of CD8) were re-detected after the booster, suggesting that broad memory maintenance occurred. Because the study included only a couple of donors, the extent to which the findings can be generalized is limited. The secondary T-cell response was found to be weaker but faster than the primary response, with a peak reached on day 5 rather than on day 15. Because abundant contaminating clonotypes from the bulk population could be contained in FACS-sorted repertoires, computational filtering was required. A small fraction of clonotypes showed up in both the CD4 and CD8 compartments, probably as a result of convergent recombination.

Taken with the paper, the label for treatment or condition translates to: live attenuated yellow fever vaccine strain. PBMCs were isolated from peripheral blood using a standard Ficoll-Paque protocol. CD4 and CD8 T-cell fractions were isolated with Dynabeads CD4 and CD8 positive selection kits. TriZol was used to extract RNA from bulk PBMCs, CD4 and CD8 fractions, and dextramer-positive and dextramer-negative fractions. TCR cDNA was made using 5'RACE template switching, a step that added a universal primer site and unique molecular identifiers. Priming for cDNA synthesis came from both the TCR alpha and TCR beta constant segments. Libraries were amplified in two PCR steps, with sample barcodes and sequencing adapters added in the second step. Sequencing of the libraries was done on either Illumina HiSeq 2500 (2x100 bp) or NovaSeq (2x150 bp). Turning to the authors' computational methods: MIGEC handled demultiplexing of reads and collapsing into UMI consensus sequences, while MiXCR performed V(D)J alignment. Clonotypes responding to the vaccine were identified with edgeR on replicate PBMC samples, with the criteria of FDR below 0.01 and a log2 fold change above 5 up to day 15. Bulk clonotypes were assigned CD4 or CD8 identity according to which sequenced CD4 or CD8 repertoire held them at higher abundance. The public reads were run again by TCRdb, first through fastp at Q25 and then through MiXCR, and only productive beta chains were kept. All rows with the same CDR3 protein become a single entry with the most common DNA and genes. For this entry, the V and J calls and clone size follow TCRdb and not the study's own pipeline. This sample gives around 250,000 distinct CDR3 sequences in total; 6.9% of them show up just once. Around 0.9% of the sample is in the top ten clones.

The CDR3 measures 13 amino acids from cysteine to phenylalanine. Only the CDR3 region is kept as DNA, spanning 39 bases read in frame from base 1. Deletion took 6 bases off V and 2 bases off J, with a span of 11 bases between the germline ends. Based on the germline V gene, the CDR1 and CDR2 sequences are SQVTM and ANQGSEA. This clonotype was seen more than once but under ten times. Its specific antigen is unknown. No clone much larger than this one lies a single base away; base qualities are absent. The source is a young man who received the YFV17D yellow fever vaccine. This receptor chain uses TRBV29-1 and TRBJ2-4, with the D call perhaps TRBD1 or TRBD2, as 5 bases match in each case. The sample was CD4+ T cells sorted from PBMCs, taken 15 days after the yellow fever booster vaccination. The sequenced DNA is TGCAGCGTCGGACCGGGACCCAAAAACATTCAGTACTTC. Translated, this is CSVGPGPKNIQYF.